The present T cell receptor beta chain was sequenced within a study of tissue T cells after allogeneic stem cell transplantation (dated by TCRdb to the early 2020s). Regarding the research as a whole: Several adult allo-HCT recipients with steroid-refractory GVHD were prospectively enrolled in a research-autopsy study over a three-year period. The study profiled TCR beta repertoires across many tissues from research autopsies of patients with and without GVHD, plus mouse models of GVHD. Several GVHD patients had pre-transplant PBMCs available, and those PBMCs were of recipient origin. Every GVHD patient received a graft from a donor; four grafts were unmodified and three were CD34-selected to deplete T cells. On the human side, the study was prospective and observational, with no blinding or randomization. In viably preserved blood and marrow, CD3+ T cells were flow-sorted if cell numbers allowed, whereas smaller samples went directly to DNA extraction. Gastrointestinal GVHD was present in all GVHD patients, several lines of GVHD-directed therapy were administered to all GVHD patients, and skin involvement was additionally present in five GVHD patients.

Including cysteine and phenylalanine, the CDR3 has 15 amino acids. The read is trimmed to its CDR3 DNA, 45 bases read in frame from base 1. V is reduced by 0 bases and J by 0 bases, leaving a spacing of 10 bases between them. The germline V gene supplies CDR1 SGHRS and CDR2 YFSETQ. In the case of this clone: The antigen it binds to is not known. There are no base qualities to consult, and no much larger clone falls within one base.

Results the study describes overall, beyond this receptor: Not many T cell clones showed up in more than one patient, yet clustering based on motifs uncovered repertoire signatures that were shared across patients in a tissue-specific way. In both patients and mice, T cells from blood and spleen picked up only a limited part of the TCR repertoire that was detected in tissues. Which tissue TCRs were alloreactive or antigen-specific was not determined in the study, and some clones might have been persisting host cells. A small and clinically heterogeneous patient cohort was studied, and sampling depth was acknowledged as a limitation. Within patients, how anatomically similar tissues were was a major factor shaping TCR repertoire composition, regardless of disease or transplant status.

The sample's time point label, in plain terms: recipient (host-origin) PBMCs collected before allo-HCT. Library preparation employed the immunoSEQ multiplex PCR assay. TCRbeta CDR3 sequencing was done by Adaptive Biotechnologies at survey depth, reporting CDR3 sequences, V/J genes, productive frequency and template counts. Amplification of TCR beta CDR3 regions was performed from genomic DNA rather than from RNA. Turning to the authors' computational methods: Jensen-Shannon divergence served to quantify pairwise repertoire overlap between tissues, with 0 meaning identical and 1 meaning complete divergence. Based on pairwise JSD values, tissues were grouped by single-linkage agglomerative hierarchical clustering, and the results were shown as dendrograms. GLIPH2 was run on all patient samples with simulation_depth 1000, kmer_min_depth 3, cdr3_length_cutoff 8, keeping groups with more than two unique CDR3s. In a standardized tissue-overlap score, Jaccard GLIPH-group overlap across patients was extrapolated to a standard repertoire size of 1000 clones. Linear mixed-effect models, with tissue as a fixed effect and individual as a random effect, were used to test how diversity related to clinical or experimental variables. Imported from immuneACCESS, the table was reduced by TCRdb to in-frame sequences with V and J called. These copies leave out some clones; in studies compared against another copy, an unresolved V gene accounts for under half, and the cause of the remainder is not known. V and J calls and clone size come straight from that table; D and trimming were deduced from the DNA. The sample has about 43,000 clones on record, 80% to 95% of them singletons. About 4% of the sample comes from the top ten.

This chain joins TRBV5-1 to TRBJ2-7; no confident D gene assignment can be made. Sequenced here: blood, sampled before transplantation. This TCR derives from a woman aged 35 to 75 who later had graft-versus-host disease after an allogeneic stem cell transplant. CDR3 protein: CASSLALSTSYEQYF. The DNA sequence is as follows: TGCGCCAGCAGCTTGGCCCTCTCCACCTCCTACGAGCAGTACTTC.